One sample yielded the 30 T cell receptor beta chains listed below, sequenced in a study of CDR3 diversity in severe acne (dated 2019 in TCRdb). Library generation was performed with PCR. The run used an Illumina HiSeq 2000. TCRdb reran the public reads through fastp at Q25 and MiXCR, keeping productive beta chains. Every CDR3 protein is listed once, alongside the most common genes and DNA of its rows. The sample contains over 100,000 distinct CDR3 sequences, roughly 51% of them found a single time. Around 12% of the sample is held by the ten biggest clonotypes. The material sequenced was blood. These receptors were taken from a male donor with acne.

This clonotype has a count of ten or more. J is TRBJ2-1 and V is TRBV24-1; no clear D. CDR1 and CDR2 (germline): KGHDR, SFDVKD. V dropped 4 bases and J dropped 6 bases, with 6 bases sitting between them. The CDR3 runs 12 residues. CDR3 DNA sequence: TGTGCCACCAGTGAATGGGGCAATGAGCAGTTCTTC. Its protein product is CATSEWGNEQFF.

CDR3 bases: TGCAGCGTTTGGGAGGGGGAGACCCAGTACTTC. It translates to CSVWEGETQYF. V usage is TRBV29-1 and J usage is TRBJ2-5; 7 bases are shared with TRBD2. Germline V CDR1 and CDR2: SQVTM, ANQGSEA. CDR3 size: 11 residues. The trim removed 5 bases at V and 5 bases at J, leaving 2 bases unmatched.

This clonotype was detected ten times or more. This rearrangement joins TRBV4-2 to TRBJ1-1; perhaps TRBD1 as D (5 bases). Germline V lookup: CDR1 LGHNA, CDR2 YNFKEQ. This CDR3 is 12 amino acids long. V was cut by 4 bases and J by 6 bases, with 9 bases left in between. CDR3 DNA: TGTGCCAGCAGCCCGACCAGGGCTGAAGCTTTCTTT. Its protein is CASSPTRAEAFF.

This clonotype counts as medium-sized. The rearrangement links TRBV29-1 to TRBJ1-2; 9 bases match TRBD1. Germline assignment: CDR1 SQVTM and CDR2 ANQGSEA. The CDR3 is 14 amino acids. V shed 4 bases and J 4 bases; nucleotides not matched to a gene: 7. CDR3: CSVGGTGLGYGYTF. In DNA form, the CDR3 reads TGCAGCGTTGGAGGGACAGGGCTAGGCTATGGCTACACCTTC.

This clonotype appeared a few times. V is TRBV11-2 and J is TRBJ2-5; no reliable D call. CDR1 is SGHAT and CDR2 is FQNNGV in the germline V gene. Trimming took 7 bases from V and 1 from J, leaving 13 bases between them. This CDR3 has 14 residues. The CDR3 loop is CASIRLGLQETQYF. DNA of the CDR3: TGTGCCAGCATCCGCCTAGGGCTCCAAGAGACCCAGTACTTC.

The chain carries TRBV15 and TRBJ2-5, with D possibly TRBD1 on 6 matching bases. Germline loops: CDR1 LNHNV, CDR2 YYDKDF (reference sequence). This CDR3 spans 15 amino acids. The germline V and J ends were trimmed by 1 base and 7 bases, with 16 bases remaining between them. CDR3 sequence reads: CATSRGSTGFATQYF. CDR3 DNA sequence: TGTGCCACCAGCAGAGGCAGTACAGGGTTTGCGACCCAGTACTTC.

This clonotype was counted a few times. The J gene is TRBJ2-2, the V gene TRBV29-1, with D possibly matching TRBD1 (6 bases). Germline CDR1 SQVTM, CDR2 ANQGSEA. This CDR3 has 14 residues. Deletions cut 6 bases from V and 1 base from J, with 12 bases between. DNA for the CDR3: TGCAGCGTGAGGGGACACGGGAACACCGGGGAGCTGTTTTTT. Its translation is CSVRGHGNTGELFF.

This clonotype showed up many times. The V and J genes are TRBV5-1 and TRBJ1-6; D may be TRBD1 (5 bases). The CDR3 sequence is 13 residues long. The V gene's germline CDR1 is SGHRS and CDR2 YFSETQ. V was trimmed by 5 bases and J by 5 bases, leaving 8 bases between them. CDR3: CASSLTDNSPLHF. CDR3 sequence (DNA): TGCGCCAGCAGTTTGACAGATAATTCACCCCTCCACTTT.

V gene TRBV7-9 combines with J gene TRBJ2-7; 9 bases map to TRBD1. This CDR3 region has 14 residues. J gave up 4 bases and V 6 bases, and 7 bases lay outside the gene matches. Germline V gene data show CDR1 as SEHNR and CDR2 as FQNEAQ (reference sequence). CDR3 protein: CASSPRDRDYEQYF. The DNA for the CDR3 is TGTGCCAGCAGTCCCCGGGACAGGGATTACGAGCAGTACTTC.

This clonotype was detected ten times or more. The chain is built from TRBV2 and TRBJ1-2; TRBD1 matches at 9 bases. Looked up from germline, CDR1 is SNHLY and CDR2 is FYNNEI. This CDR3 has 14 residues. J lost 4 bases, V lost 5 bases, and 5 bases had no gene match. This chain's CDR3 is CASSTGTGSYGYTF. In DNA, the CDR3 is TGTGCCAGCAGTACCGGGACAGGGTCCTATGGCTACACCTTC.

This clonotype was counted ten times or more. The gene calls are TRBV29-1 and TRBJ2-3, with D possibly matching TRBD2 (6 bases). V was trimmed by 4 bases and J by 2 bases, leaving 16 bases between them. Germline CDR1 is SQVTM and CDR2 is ANQGSEA. The CDR3 is 15 amino acids. The chain's CDR3 is CSVGQTGLSTDTQYF. The DNA of the CDR3 is TGCAGCGTTGGTCAAACGGGACTTTCCACAGATACGCAGTATTTT.

This rearrangement joins TRBV6-4 to TRBJ2-2; 7 bases line up with TRBD1. Germline-derived CDR1 and CDR2 are MRHNA and SNTAGT. V trimming: 0 bases; J trimming: 5 bases; junction bases outside the gene matches: 6. The CDR3 loop spans 16 amino acids. The CDR3: CASSDSETGPTGELFF. CDR3 coding DNA: TGTGCCAGCAGTGACTCGGAGACAGGGCCGACCGGGGAGCTGTTTTTT.

The rearrangement uses TRBV12-3 or TRBV12-4 and TRBJ1-4; D uncertain. Trimming shortened V by 5 bases and J by 4 bases, and 2 bases separated the two germline ends. The CDR3 is 11 amino acids. The DNA for the CDR3 is TGTGCCAGCAGTGATAATGAAAAACTGTTTTTT. Protein product: CASSDNEKLFF.

This clonotype has a handful of counts. The rearrangement links TRBV7-3 to TRBJ1-6; 10 nucleotides agree with TRBD1. This CDR3 is built from 19 residues. Germline V gene lookup returns CDR1 SGHTA and CDR2 FQGTGA. The junction had 16 bases not matched to a gene; V was cut back by 1 base and J by 10 bases. The CDR3 sequence: CASSLIAGLRDRGGSPLHF. DNA for the CDR3: TGTGCCAGCAGCTTAATAGCCGGACTCCGGGACAGGGGAGGATCACCCCTCCACTTT.

The V gene is TRBV20-1, the J gene TRBJ1-6; TRBD1 agrees at 8 bases. Germline V CDR1 and CDR2: DFQATT, SNEGSKA (reference sequence). The CDR3 has 15 residues. V dropped 6 bases and J dropped 0; count of bases not matched to a gene: 4. Here the CDR3 reads CSAKDRGSYNSPLHF. Here the CDR3 DNA reads TGCAGTGCCAAAGACAGGGGCTCCTATAATTCACCCCTCCACTTT.

This clonotype was observed at least ten times. The rearrangement links TRBV19 to TRBJ2-7; D may be TRBD1 (5 bases). The CDR3 covers 14 residues. Deletions cut 5 bases from V and 7 bases from J, with 18 bases between. Germline CDR1 and CDR2: LNHDA and SQIVND (reference sequence). CDR3 amino acids: CASSPIGPGNEQYF. CDR3 coding DNA: TGTGCCAGTAGTCCGATAGGGCCAGGGAATGAGCAGTACTTC.

The chain combines TRBV9 with TRBJ2-7, with 8 bases lining up with TRBD2. V lost 2 bases to trimming and J lost 6 bases; unmatched junction nucleotides: 10. The CDR3 spans 15 residues. Germline assignment: CDR1 SGDLS and CDR2 YYNGEE. This CDR3 is CASSVFPGLDSEQYF. CDR3 nucleotides: TGTGCCAGCAGCGTCTTCCCGGGACTAGACTCCGAGCAGTACTTC.

The chain carries TRBV24-1 and TRBJ1-1; perhaps TRBD1 as D (6 bases). The CDR3 has 16 amino acids. CDR1 KGHDR and CDR2 SFDVKD come from the germline V gene. V lost 4 bases, J lost 1 base, and 15 bases lay in between. The CDR3 DNA is TGTGCCACCAGTGAGCGCCGGGACATCTCGAACACTGAAGCTTTCTTT. This encodes CATSERRDISNTEAFF.

As concerns this clonotype: One end of the junction does not line up with germline, which may come from a read error. The DNA of the CDR3 is TGTGCCAGCAGTGAGATAGGGCCTAGCACAGATACGCAGTGTTTT. Translation: CASSEIGPSTDTQCF. The chain is built from TRBV2 and TRBJ2-3; D may be TRBD2 (5 bases). Germline CDR1 reads SNHLY; CDR2 reads FYNNEI. This CDR3 contains 15 residues.

The chain's CDR3 is CASGTSGANVLTF. The DNA for the CDR3 is TGTGCCAGCGGTACCTCTGGGGCCAACGTCCTGACTTTC. The chain combines TRBV9 with TRBJ2-6; D is ambiguous. The V end lost 7 bases, the J end lost 0 bases, and 5 bases lay between the germline ends. CDR1 SGDLS and CDR2 YYNGEE come from the germline V gene. This CDR3 is built from 13 residues.

The chain is built from TRBV5-1 and TRBJ2-1; TRBD2 matches at 8 bases. V lost 6 bases to trimming and J lost 7 bases; unmatched junction nucleotides: 15. Germline assignment: CDR1 SGHRS and CDR2 YFSETQ. The CDR3 is 16 amino acids. CDR3 coding DNA: TGCGCCAGCAACGCAAGCAGCGGGAGATTGATGAATGAGCAGTTCTTC. It encodes CASNASSGRLMNEQFF.

V is TRBV20-1 and J is TRBJ2-3; 7 bases are a match to TRBD2. Germline values: CDR1 DFQATT, CDR2 SNEGSKA (reference sequence). This CDR3 contains 15 residues. The ends lost 6 bases at V and 0 bases at J; junction bases unmatched: 9. The CDR3 here is CSASTSRQSTDTQYF. The DNA for the CDR3 is TGCAGTGCCTCGACTAGCAGACAAAGCACAGATACGCAGTATTTT.

This clonotype was detected ten times or more. The rearrangement links TRBV12-3 or TRBV12-4 to TRBJ2-1; possibly TRBD1 for D (6 bases). V lost 1 base, J lost 11 bases, and 15 bases lay in between. CDR3 length: 14 amino acids. CDR3: CASSLGRQAMKQFF. The CDR3 coding sequence is TGTGCCAGCAGTTTAGGTCGACAGGCAATGAAGCAGTTCTTC.

The chain uses TRBV27 and TRBJ1-2, with D hard to call. V lost 8 bases and J lost 4, with 20 bases in between. CDR3 length: 15 amino acids. Germline loops: CDR1 MNHEY, CDR2 SMNVEV (reference sequence). This CDR3 is CASGPKGRVSYGYTF. In DNA form, the CDR3 reads TGTGCCAGCGGTCCTAAAGGTCGGGTCAGCTATGGCTACACCTTC.

This clonotype was seen many times. The gene calls are TRBV7-2 and TRBJ2-7, with D possibly TRBD1 on 5 matching bases. Germline CDR1 is SGHTA and CDR2 is FQGNSA. Trimming stripped 8 bases from V and 3 bases from J, with 14 bases between. The CDR3 has 13 residues. The CDR3, as DNA: TGTGCCAGCTTTGTGACAGACAGCTACGAGCAGTACTTC. Translated, it gives CASFVTDSYEQYF.

The CDR3 DNA follows: TGTGCCAGCAGCTTAGGGGGAGGGTACGAGCAGTACTTC. Amino acid sequence: CASSLGGGYEQYF. The V gene is TRBV7-3, the J gene TRBJ2-7, with 7 bases aligning to TRBD2. J gave up 4 bases and V 2 bases, and 2 bases lay outside the gene matches. The CDR3 is 13 amino acids. Germline-derived CDR1 and CDR2 are SGHTA and FQGTGA.

The chain combines TRBV7-2 with TRBJ2-3; 8 nucleotides align to TRBD2. Germline loops: CDR1 SGHTA, CDR2 FQGNSA. Trimming removed 5 bases from V and 4 bases from J; junction bases left unmatched: 23. This CDR3 comprises 20 residues. CDR3 amino acids: CASSPVAAPHSGILADTQYF. Written as DNA, the CDR3 is TGTGCCAGCAGCCCCGTAGCGGCTCCCCATAGCGGGATCTTAGCAGATACGCAGTATTTT.

A note on this clonotype: A much larger clone differs from this one at a single base, so this may be a read error. V is TRBV29-1 and J is TRBJ1-3, with 7 positions matching TRBD1. The CDR3 runs to 14 residues. The V gene's germline CDR1 is SQVTM and CDR2 ANQGSEA. CDR3 nucleotides: TGCAGCGTTGACTTAACAGGGGCTGGAAACACCACATATTTT. It translates to CSVDLTGAGNTTYF.

This clonotype was observed many times. J is TRBJ1-3 and V is TRBV20-1; possible D gene TRBD1, 5 bases. Germline lookup yields CDR1 DFQATT and CDR2 SNEGSKA (reference sequence). Trimming removed 3 bases at V and 3 bases at J, with 12 bases between. The CDR3 is 14 residues long. The CDR3 sequence: CSARSGYFGNTIYF. The CDR3 DNA sequence: TGCAGTGCTAGGTCAGGGTACTTTGGAAACACCATATATTTT.

Many counts were recorded for this clonotype. The chain links TRBV4-3 to TRBJ2-1; TRBD2 aligns across 9 bases. Germline CDR1 is LGHNA and CDR2 is YSLEER. Trimming at V came to 0 bases and at J to 7 bases, leaving 4 bases not matched to a gene. The CDR3 covers 15 residues. The CDR3 loop is CASSQDAGGPNEQFF. The CDR3, as DNA: TGCGCCAGCAGCCAAGACGCGGGAGGGCCGAATGAGCAGTTCTTC.